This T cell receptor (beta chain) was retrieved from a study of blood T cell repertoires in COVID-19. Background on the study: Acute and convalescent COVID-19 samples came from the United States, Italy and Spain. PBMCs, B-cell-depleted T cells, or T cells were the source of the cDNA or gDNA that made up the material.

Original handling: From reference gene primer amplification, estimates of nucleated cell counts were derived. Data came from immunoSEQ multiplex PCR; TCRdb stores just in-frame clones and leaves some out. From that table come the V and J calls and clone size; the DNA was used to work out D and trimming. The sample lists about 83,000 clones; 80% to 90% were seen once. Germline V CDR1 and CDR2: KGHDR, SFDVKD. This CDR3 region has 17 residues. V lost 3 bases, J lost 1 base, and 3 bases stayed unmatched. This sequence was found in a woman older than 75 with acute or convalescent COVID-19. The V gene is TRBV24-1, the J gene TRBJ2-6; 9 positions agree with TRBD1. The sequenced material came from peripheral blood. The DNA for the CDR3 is TGTGCCACCAGTGATACAGGGGGCGCGTCTGGGGCCAACGTCCTGACTTTC. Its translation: CATSDTGGASGANVLTF.